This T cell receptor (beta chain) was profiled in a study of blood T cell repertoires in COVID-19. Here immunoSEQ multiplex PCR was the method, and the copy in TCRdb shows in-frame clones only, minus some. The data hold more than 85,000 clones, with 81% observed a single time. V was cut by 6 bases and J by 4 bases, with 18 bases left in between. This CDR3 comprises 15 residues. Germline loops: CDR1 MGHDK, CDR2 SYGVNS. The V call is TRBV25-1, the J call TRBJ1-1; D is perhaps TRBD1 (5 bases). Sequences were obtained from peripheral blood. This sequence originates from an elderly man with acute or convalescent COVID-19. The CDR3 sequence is CASRFVTGTSTEAFF. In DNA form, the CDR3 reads TGTGCCAGCAGGTTTGTGACCGGGACTTCCACTGAAGCTTTCTTT.